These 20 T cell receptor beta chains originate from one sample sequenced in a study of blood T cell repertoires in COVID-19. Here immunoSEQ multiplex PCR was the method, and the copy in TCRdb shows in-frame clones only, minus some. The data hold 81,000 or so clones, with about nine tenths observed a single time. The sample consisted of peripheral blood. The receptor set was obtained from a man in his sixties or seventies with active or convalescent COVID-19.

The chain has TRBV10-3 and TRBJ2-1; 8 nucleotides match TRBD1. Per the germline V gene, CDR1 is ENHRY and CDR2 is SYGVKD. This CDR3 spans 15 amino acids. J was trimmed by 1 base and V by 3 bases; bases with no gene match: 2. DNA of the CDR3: TGTGCCATCAGTGACAACAGGGGGTCCTACAATGAGCAGTTCTTC. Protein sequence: CAISDNRGSYNEQFF.

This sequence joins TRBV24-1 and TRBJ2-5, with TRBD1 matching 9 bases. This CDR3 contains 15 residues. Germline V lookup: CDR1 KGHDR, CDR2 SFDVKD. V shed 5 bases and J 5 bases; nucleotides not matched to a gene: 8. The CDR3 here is CATSVGQGIRETQYF. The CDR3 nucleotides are TGTGCCACCAGTGTAGGACAGGGGATCCGGGAGACCCAGTACTTC.

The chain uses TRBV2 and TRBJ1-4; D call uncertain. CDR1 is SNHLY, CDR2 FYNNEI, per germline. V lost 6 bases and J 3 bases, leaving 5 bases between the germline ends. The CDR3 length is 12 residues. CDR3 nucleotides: TGTGCCAGCAGAGGAGCTAATGAAAAACTGTTTTTT. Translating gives CASRGANEKLFF.

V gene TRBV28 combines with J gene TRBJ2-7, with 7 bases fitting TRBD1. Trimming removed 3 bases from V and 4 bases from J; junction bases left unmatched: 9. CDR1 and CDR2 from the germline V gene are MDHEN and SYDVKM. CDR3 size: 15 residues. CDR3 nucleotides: TGTGCCAGCAGTTTGAGGGGGCTTAGGTTTTACGAGCAGTACTTC. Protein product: CASSLRGLRFYEQYF.

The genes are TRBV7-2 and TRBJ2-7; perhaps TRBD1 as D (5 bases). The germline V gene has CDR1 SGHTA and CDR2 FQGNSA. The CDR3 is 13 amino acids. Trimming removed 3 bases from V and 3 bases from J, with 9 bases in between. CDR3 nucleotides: TGTGCCAGCAGCTTCTTTAGGGGCTACGAGCAGTACTTC. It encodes CASSFFRGYEQYF.

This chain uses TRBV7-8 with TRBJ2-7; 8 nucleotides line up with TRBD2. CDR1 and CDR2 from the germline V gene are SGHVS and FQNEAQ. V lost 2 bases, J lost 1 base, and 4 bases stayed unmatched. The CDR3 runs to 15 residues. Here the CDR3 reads CASSLTSGYSYEQYF. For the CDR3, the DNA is TGTGCCAGCAGCTTAACTAGCGGTTATTCCTACGAGCAGTACTTC.

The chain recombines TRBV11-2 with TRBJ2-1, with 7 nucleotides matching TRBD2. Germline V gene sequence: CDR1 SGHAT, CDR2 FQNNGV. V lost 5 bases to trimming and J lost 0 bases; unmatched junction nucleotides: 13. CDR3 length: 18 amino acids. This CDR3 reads CASSSLKAGPRSYNEQFF. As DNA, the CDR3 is TGTGCCAGCAGCAGCTTAAAAGCGGGGCCACGCTCCTACAATGAGCAGTTCTTC.

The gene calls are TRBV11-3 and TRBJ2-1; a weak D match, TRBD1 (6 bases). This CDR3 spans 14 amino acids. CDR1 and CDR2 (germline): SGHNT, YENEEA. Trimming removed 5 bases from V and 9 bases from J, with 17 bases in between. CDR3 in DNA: TGTGCCAGCAGCGCCCAAACAGGGACGATTGAGCAGTTCTTC. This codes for CASSAQTGTIEQFF.

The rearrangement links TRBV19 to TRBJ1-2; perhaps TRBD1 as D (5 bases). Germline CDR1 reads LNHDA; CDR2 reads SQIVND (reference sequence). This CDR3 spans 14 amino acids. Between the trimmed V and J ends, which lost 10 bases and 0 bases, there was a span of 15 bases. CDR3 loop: CATRLRGANYGYTF. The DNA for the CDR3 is TGTGCCACCCGACTTAGGGGTGCTAACTATGGCTACACCTTC.

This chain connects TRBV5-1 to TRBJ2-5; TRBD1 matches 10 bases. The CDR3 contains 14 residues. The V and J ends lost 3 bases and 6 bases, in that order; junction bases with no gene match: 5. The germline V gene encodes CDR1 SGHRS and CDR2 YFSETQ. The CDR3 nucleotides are TGCGCCAGCAGCTCGACAGGGGGCGCCCAGACCCAGTACTTC. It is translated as CASSSTGGAQTQYF.

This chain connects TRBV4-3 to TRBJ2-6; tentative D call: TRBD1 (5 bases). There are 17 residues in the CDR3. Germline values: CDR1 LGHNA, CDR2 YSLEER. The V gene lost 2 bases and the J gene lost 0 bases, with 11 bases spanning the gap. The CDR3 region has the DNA TGCGCCAGCAGCCAACAGGGTTTTACCTCTGGGGCCAACGTCCTGACTTTC. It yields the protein CASSQQGFTSGANVLTF.

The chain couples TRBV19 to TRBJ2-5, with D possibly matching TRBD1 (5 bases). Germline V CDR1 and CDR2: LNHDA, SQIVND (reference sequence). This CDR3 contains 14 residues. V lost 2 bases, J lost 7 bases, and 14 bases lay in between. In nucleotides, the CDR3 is TGTGCCAGTAGTATACAAGGGGCTGTTTGGACCCAGTACTTC. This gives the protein CASSIQGAVWTQYF.

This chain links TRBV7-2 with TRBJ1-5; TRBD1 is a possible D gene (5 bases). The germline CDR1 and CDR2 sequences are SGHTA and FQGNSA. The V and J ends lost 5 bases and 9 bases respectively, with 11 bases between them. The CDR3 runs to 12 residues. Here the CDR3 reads CASSVGGGPQHF. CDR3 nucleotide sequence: TGTGCCAGCAGCGTCGGGGGGGGGCCCCAGCATTTT.

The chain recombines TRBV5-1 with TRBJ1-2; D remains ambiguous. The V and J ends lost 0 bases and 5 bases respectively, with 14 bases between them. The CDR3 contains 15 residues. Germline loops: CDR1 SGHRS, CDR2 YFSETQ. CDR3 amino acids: CASSLALSTEYGYTF. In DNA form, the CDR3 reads TGCGCCAGCAGCTTGGCATTATCAACCGAGTATGGCTACACCTTC.

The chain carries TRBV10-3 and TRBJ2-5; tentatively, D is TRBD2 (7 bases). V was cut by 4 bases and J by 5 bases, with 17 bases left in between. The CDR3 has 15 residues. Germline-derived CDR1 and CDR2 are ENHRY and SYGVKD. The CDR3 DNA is TGTGCCATCAGTGGAACGGGGGGCAGTCTGGAGACCCAGTACTTC. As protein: CAISGTGGSLETQYF.

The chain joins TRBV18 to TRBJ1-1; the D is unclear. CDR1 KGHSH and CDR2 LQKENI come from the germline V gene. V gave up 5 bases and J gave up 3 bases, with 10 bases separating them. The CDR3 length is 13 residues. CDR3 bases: TGTGCCAGCTCATCCGGGCGGGACACTGAAGCTTTCTTT. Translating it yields CASSSGRDTEAFF.

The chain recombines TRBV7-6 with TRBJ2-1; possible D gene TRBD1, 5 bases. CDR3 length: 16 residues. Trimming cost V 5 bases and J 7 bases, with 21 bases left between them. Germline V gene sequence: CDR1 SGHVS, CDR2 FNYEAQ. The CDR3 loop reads CASSLGAFSSGNEQFF. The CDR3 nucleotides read TGTGCCAGCAGCCTTGGGGCATTCTCTTCTGGAAATGAGCAGTTCTTC.

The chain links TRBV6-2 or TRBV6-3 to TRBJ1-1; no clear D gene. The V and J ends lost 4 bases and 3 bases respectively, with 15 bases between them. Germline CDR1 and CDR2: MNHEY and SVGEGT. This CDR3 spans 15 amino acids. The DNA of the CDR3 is TGTGCCAGCAGTTTGGAGCCCTCTGGAGACACTGAAGCTTTCTTT. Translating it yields CASSLEPSGDTEAFF.

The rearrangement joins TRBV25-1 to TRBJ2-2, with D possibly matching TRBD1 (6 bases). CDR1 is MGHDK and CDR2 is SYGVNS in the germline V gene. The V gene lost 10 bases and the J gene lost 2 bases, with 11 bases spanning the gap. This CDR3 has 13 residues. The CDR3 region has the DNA TGTGCCACCTCGGACAGAAACACCGGGGAGCTGTTTTTT. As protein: CATSDRNTGELFF.

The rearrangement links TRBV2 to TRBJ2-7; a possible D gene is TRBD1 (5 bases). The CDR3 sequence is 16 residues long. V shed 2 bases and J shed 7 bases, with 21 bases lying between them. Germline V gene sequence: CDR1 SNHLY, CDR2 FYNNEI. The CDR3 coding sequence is TGTGCCAGCAGTGAAAACAATGGGGCACTGCTCGGGGAGCAGTACTTC. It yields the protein CASSENNGALLGEQYF.